The 28 T cell receptor beta chains reported below all come from one sample, sequenced in a study of T cells in localized non-small cell lung cancer. The repertoire was sequenced with immunoSEQ multiplex PCR; TCRdb's copy has only in-frame clones and lacks some. The table shows several thousand clones, with about 91% occurring only once. The sample in question was peripheral blood mononuclear cells, obtained before any cancer treatment. All receptors derive from a male donor older than 55 with stage II lung adenocarcinoma.

The chain has TRBV7-2 and TRBJ2-7, with 10 bases aligning to TRBD2. Per the germline V gene, CDR1 is SGHTA and CDR2 is FQGNSA. The CDR3 runs 17 residues. J lost 4 bases, V lost 1 base, and 10 bases had no gene match. Here the CDR3 DNA reads TGTGCCAGCAGCTTAGTTTCCAGCGGGGGGGGTAGTTACGAGCAGTACTTC. Protein sequence: CASSLVSSGGGSYEQYF.

This chain connects TRBV4-2 to TRBJ1-3; 12 bases align to TRBD1. Looked up from germline, CDR1 is LGHNA and CDR2 is YNFKEQ. V shed 4 bases, J shed 2 bases, and the junction held 15 bases outside the gene matches. CDR3 length equals 20 residues. The CDR3 region has the DNA TGTGCCAGCAGCCGCATAGTCCGGGACAGGGGGCTTGTGGCTGGAAACACCATATATTTT. Translation gives CASSRIVRDRGLVAGNTIYF.

This chain links TRBV7-2 with TRBJ2-7; 10 bases line up with TRBD1. Germline trimming cut 6 bases from V and 7 bases from J; bases unmatched to any gene: 12. The CDR3 spans 15 residues. The germline gives CDR1 SGHTA, CDR2 FQGNSA. CDR3 nucleotide sequence: TGTGCCAGCAGTTCCACCGACAGGGGGCTGGGTGAGCAGTACTTC. Protein: CASSSTDRGLGEQYF.

The chain is built from TRBV7-2 and TRBJ2-5; D might be TRBD1 (6 bases). V dropped 5 bases and J dropped 5 bases, with 15 bases sitting between them. The CDR3 loop spans 14 amino acids. Per the germline V gene, CDR1 is SGHTA and CDR2 is FQGNSA. This CDR3 is CASSPGVLLETQYF. The CDR3 region has the DNA TGTGCCAGCAGCCCAGGGGTTCTATTGGAGACCCAGTACTTC.

This clone was detected only once. The chain is built from TRBV6-5 and TRBJ2-3; D unresolved. CDR1 and CDR2 from the germline V gene are MNHEY and SVGAGI. V was trimmed by 2 bases and J by 4 bases, leaving 13 bases between them. This CDR3 is 15 amino acids long. This CDR3 reads CASSYGILGPDTQYF. CDR3 DNA: TGTGCCAGCAGTTACGGAATCTTGGGCCCAGATACGCAGTATTTT.

The chain uses TRBV6-5 and TRBJ1-5; D not certain. Germline CDR1 and CDR2: MNHEY and SVGAGI. The V end lost 7 bases, the J end lost 7 bases, and 14 bases lay between the germline ends. The CDR3 runs 13 residues. CDR3 protein: CASKPGPEQPQHF. For the CDR3, the DNA is TGTGCCAGCAAGCCGGGCCCGGAACAGCCCCAGCATTTT.

The chain carries TRBV12-5 and TRBJ2-1, with 8 positions matching TRBD1. Per germline, CDR1 LGHNT and CDR2 FRNRAP. This CDR3 spans 13 amino acids. Losses at the gene ends were 6 bases for V and 8 bases for J; bases not matched to a gene: 6. CDR3: CASGLGQGDEQFF. The CDR3 DNA is TGTGCTAGTGGCCTCGGACAGGGCGATGAGCAGTTCTTC.

The rearrangement uses TRBV19 and TRBJ2-6; no clear D gene. V was shortened by 7 bases and J by 0 bases, with 13 bases between the two germline ends. The CDR3 spans 16 residues. Per the germline V gene, CDR1 is LNHDA and CDR2 is SQIVND (reference sequence). CDR3 sequence: CASKSGSASGANVLTF. CDR3 DNA sequence: TGTGCCAGTAAGTCCGGGTCCGCCTCTGGGGCCAACGTCCTGACTTTC.

The chain has TRBV5-1 and TRBJ1-1, with 7 positions matching TRBD1. The CDR3 is 17 residues long. Germline CDR1 and CDR2: SGHRS and YFSETQ. Trimming cost V 4 bases and J 4 bases; bases outside gene matches: 16. The CDR3 coding sequence is TGCGCCAGCAGCCCCCGACAGGGTGGGATTTCTGGCACTGAAGCTTTCTTT. Encoded protein: CASSPRQGGISGTEAFF.

J is TRBJ1-3 and V is TRBV7-2, with a weak D call TRBD1 (6 bases). Looked up from germline, CDR1 is SGHTA and CDR2 is FQGNSA. The CDR3 contains 16 residues. V dropped 5 bases and J dropped 1 base, with 15 bases sitting between them. DNA of the CDR3: TGTGCCAGCAGCCCGTGGGGGCTTAAGTCTGGAAACACCATATATTTT. Protein: CASSPWGLKSGNTIYF.

The chain joins TRBV5-5 to TRBJ2-1; D unresolved. Germline assignment: CDR1 SGHKS and CDR2 YYEKEE (reference sequence). The ends were cut back, 1 base at V and 10 bases at J, with 9 bases in the middle. CDR3 size: 12 residues. CDR3 residues: CASSLLQAEQFF. CDR3 DNA: TGTGCCAGCAGCTTGCTACAAGCCGAGCAGTTCTTC.

The V call is TRBV6-9, the J call TRBJ1-2; TRBD1 might be the D (6 bases). Trimming left V 3 bases short and J 4 bases short, with 15 bases between. Germline V gene lookup returns CDR1 MNHGY and CDR2 SVAAGI. The CDR3 extends over 15 amino acids. In nucleotides, the CDR3 is TGTGCCAGCAGTTACGGGGGGGCGGGAGCCTATGGCTACACCTTC. Protein: CASSYGGAGAYGYTF.

The V call is TRBV2, the J call TRBJ1-2; weak D call: TRBD1 (5 bases). The V end lost 3 bases, the J end lost 4 bases, and 12 bases lay between the germline ends. Looked up from germline, CDR1 is SNHLY and CDR2 is FYNNEI. The CDR3 spans 14 residues. Written as DNA, the CDR3 is TGTGCCAGCAGTGATAGCGGGGCCGGCTATGGCTACACCTTC. Translating gives CASSDSGAGYGYTF.

The CDR3 reads CASSVGVSNEKLFF. The CDR3 DNA follows: TGTGCCAGCAGCGTTGGGGTCTCTAATGAAAAACTGTTTTTT. This chain uses TRBV9 with TRBJ1-4; D is ambiguous. The CDR3 length is 14 residues. V was pared by 2 bases and J by 3 bases, with 8 bases between. CDR1 is SGDLS and CDR2 is YYNGEE in the germline V gene.

J is TRBJ2-7 and V is TRBV25-1; 7 bases line up with TRBD2. The CDR3 sequence is 15 residues long. Per germline, CDR1 MGHDK and CDR2 SYGVNS. V gave up 3 bases and J gave up 2 bases; unmatched junction bases: 7. CDR3 loop: CASSEPGLGAYEQYF. The CDR3 DNA reads as TGTGCCAGCAGTGAGCCCGGACTAGGAGCCTACGAGCAGTACTTC.

The chain joins TRBV11-2 to TRBJ2-5, with 8 bases matching TRBD1. Germline CDR1 reads SGHAT; CDR2 reads FQNNGV. This CDR3 has 14 residues. V lost 6 bases and J lost 2; bases outside the gene matches: 5. The CDR3 DNA follows: TGTGCCAGCAGAGATTGGACAGGGCAAGAGACCCAGTACTTC. Its protein product is CASRDWTGQETQYF.

This clone has just one count. The chain is built from TRBV7-9 and TRBJ2-7; no firm D call. The CDR3 is 13 amino acids. V lost 0 bases and J 13 bases, leaving 16 bases between the germline ends. CDR1 and CDR2 from the germline V gene are SEHNR and FQNEAQ (reference sequence). CDR3 in DNA: TGTGCCAGCAGCTTAGCGCCCTTCGAGGTATTTTACTTC. It translates to CASSLAPFEVFYF.

This chain links TRBV6-5 with TRBJ1-5, with D unclear. The CDR3 covers 15 residues. The germline CDR1 and CDR2 sequences are MNHEY and SVGAGI. V was shortened by 0 bases and J by 5 bases, with 11 bases between the two germline ends. The CDR3 protein is CASSYSTGTDQPQHF. The CDR3 DNA reads as TGTGCCAGCAGTTACTCGACCGGAACTGATCAGCCCCAGCATTTT.

V gene TRBV7-9 combines with J gene TRBJ2-1; perhaps D is TRBD1 or TRBD2 (6 bases each). This CDR3 has 15 amino acids. V was trimmed by 1 base and J by 0 bases, leaving 7 bases between them. Germline V lookup: CDR1 SEHNR, CDR2 FQNEAQ (reference sequence). CDR3 protein: CASSLEGGSYNEQFF. The CDR3 coding sequence is TGTGCCAGCAGCTTAGAGGGGGGCTCCTACAATGAGCAGTTCTTC.

The chain links TRBV9 to TRBJ1-1; 8 nucleotides match TRBD1. Germline-derived CDR1 and CDR2 are SGDLS and YYNGEE. The CDR3 is made up of 15 amino acids. The V segment lost 0 bases and the J segment 3 bases; nucleotides outside the gene matches: 4. The CDR3 spells CASSVDGTGHTEAFF. The DNA of the CDR3 is TGTGCCAGCAGCGTAGATGGGACAGGTCACACTGAAGCTTTCTTT.

This clone was detected only a few times. J is TRBJ1-6 and V is TRBV7-9; perhaps TRBD1 as D (6 bases). V was trimmed by 3 bases and J by 9 bases, leaving 15 bases between them. CDR1 is SEHNR and CDR2 is FQNEAQ in the germline V gene (reference sequence). This CDR3 spans 15 amino acids. The CDR3 sequence is CASSFFSQGASPLHF. CDR3 nucleotide sequence: TGTGCCAGCAGCTTCTTTTCACAGGGTGCTTCACCCCTCCACTTT.

This sequence joins TRBV7-2 and TRBJ2-1, with D maybe TRBD1 (5 bases). Trimming left V 3 bases short and J 0 bases short, with 9 bases between. The germline CDR1 and CDR2 sequences are SGHTA and FQGNSA. The CDR3 extends over 15 amino acids. In DNA, the CDR3 is TGTGCCAGCAGCTTTAAACAGGACTCCTACAATGAGCAGTTCTTC. Amino acids: CASSFKQDSYNEQFF. The whole variable domain, remainder taken from reference TRBV7-2 and TRBJ2-1, is GAGVSQSPSNKVTEKGKDVELRCDPISGHTALYWYRQSLGQGLEFLIYFQGNSAPDKSGLPSDRFSAERTGGSVSTLTIQRTQQEDSAVYLCASSFKQDSYNEQFFGPGTRLTVL.

The chain carries TRBV18 and TRBJ2-1; D remains ambiguous. From germline, CDR1 is KGHSH and CDR2 LQKENI. V was cut by 0 bases and J by 1 base, with 1 base left in between. The CDR3 is 13 amino acids. CDR3 DNA sequence: TGTGCCAGCTCACCACCTTCCTACAATGAGCAGTTCTTC. This codes for CASSPPSYNEQFF.

V is TRBV6-1 and J is TRBJ2-7; no clear D. The CDR3 runs to 15 residues. Germline V gives CDR1 MNHNS, CDR2 SASEGT. V shed 7 bases and J shed 1 base, with 17 bases lying between them. CDR3 sequence reads: CASISRLGMSYEQYF. CDR3 coding DNA: TGTGCCAGCATCTCACGGCTGGGCATGTCCTACGAGCAGTACTTC.

This clone occurred once. This chain links TRBV6-4 with TRBJ2-3; D call uncertain. Trimming took off 6 bases at V and 1 base at J, with 2 bases between the two ends. This CDR3 is built from 11 residues. Germline CDR1 is MRHNA and CDR2 is SNTAGT. Here the CDR3 reads CASRGTDTQYF. For the CDR3, the DNA is TGTGCCAGCAGGGGCACAGATACGCAGTATTTT.

The rearrangement joins TRBV7-9 to TRBJ1-4; 8 bases agree with TRBD1. The V and J ends lost 6 bases and 7 bases, in that order; junction bases with no gene match: 7. Germline-derived CDR1 and CDR2 are SEHNR and FQNEAQ (reference sequence). The CDR3 covers 14 residues. The chain's CDR3 is CASSSGQGGEKLFF. The CDR3 DNA sequence: TGTGCCAGCAGTTCTGGACAGGGAGGTGAAAAACTGTTTTTT.

The V gene is TRBV19, the J gene TRBJ1-2; D possibly corresponds to TRBD1 (5 bases). Germline V gene sequence: CDR1 LNHDA, CDR2 SQIVND (reference sequence). This CDR3 region has 14 residues. The V gene lost 6 bases and the J gene lost 6 bases, with 17 bases spanning the gap. CDR3 in DNA: TGTGCCAGTAGCCCCCCTAGGGGTTTGGATGGCTACACCTTC. This codes for CASSPPRGLDGYTF.

The chain uses TRBV11-3 and TRBJ2-7, with TRBD1 identical over 8 bases. Germline V CDR1 and CDR2: SGHNT, YENEEA. The V gene end was trimmed by 5 bases and the J gene end by 3 bases; junction bases not matched to a gene: 9. CDR3 size: 15 residues. In DNA, the CDR3 is TGTGCCAGCAGCCTAACGACAGGGGCCCTCTACGAGCAGTACTTC. Its translation is CASSLTTGALYEQYF.